The rows below give T cell receptor beta chains drawn from one sample of a study of T-cell reconstitution after alpha-beta-depleted transplantation in children. TCRdb recomputed calls from the PCR reads with MiXCR, one row per CDR3 protein. Counted here are approximately 340,000 distinct CDR3 sequences, around 10% occurring once; the ten biggest clones make up approximately 2.3%. The sample here was PBMCs from the stem cell graft donor, taken from the stem cell graft. The receptors originated from a human donor who donated a stem cell graft to a child with acute lymphoblastic leukemia. The CDR3 runs from the conserved cysteine through the conserved F or W. D genes are given only for firm matches. Where a row states a size, it is once, few, many or the class of an expanded clone; other rows omit it.

CDR3aa: CTAGGGSAATDTQYF
CDR3nt: TGCACGGCCGGGGGAGGGAGCGCTGCCACAGATACGCAGTATTTT
j_gene: TRBJ2-3
abundance: many
d_gene: TRBD2
v_gene: TRBV20-1

CDR3aa: CASSLVEGTYEQYF
CDR3nt: TGTGCCAGCAGCTTAGTAGAGGGTACCTACGAGCAGTACTTC
j_gene: TRBJ2-7
abundance: many
d_gene: NA
v_gene: TRBV7-2

CDR3aa: CASSDRARGAQPQHF
CDR3nt: TGTGCCAGCAGCGACCGCGCCAGGGGCGCTCAGCCCCAGCATTTT
j_gene: TRBJ1-5
abundance: NA
d_gene: NA
v_gene: TRBV7-2

CDR3aa: CASSLGSSLSGNTIYF
CDR3nt: TGTGCCAGCAGCTTAGGCAGTTCCCTCTCTGGAAACACCATATATTTT
j_gene: TRBJ1-3
abundance: NA
d_gene: NA
v_gene: TRBV7-2

CDR3aa: CSVEDRSRAYEQYF
CDR3nt: TGCAGCGTTGAAGACCGTTCCAGGGCCTACGAGCAGTACTTC
j_gene: TRBJ2-7
abundance: few
d_gene: NA
v_gene: TRBV29-1

CDR3aa: CASSLARQAYEQYF
CDR3nt: TGTGCCAGCAGCTTGGCTAGACAGGCCTACGAGCAGTACTTC
j_gene: TRBJ2-7
abundance: many
d_gene: NA
v_gene: TRBV5-5

CDR3aa: CASSRQFDTQYF
CDR3nt: TGCGCCAGCAGCCGCCAGTTTGATACGCAGTATTTT
j_gene: TRBJ2-3
abundance: NA
d_gene: NA
v_gene: TRBV4-1

CDR3aa: CASSQDPRSQETQYF
CDR3nt: TGCGCCAGCAGCCAAGATCCGCGTTCCCAAGAGACCCAGTACTTC
j_gene: TRBJ2-5
abundance: few
d_gene: NA
v_gene: TRBV4-1

CDR3aa: CSATGQGIDNSPLHF
CDR3nt: TGCAGTGCTACGGGACAGGGGATCGATAATTCACCCCTCCACTTT
j_gene: TRBJ1-6
abundance: few
d_gene: TRBD1
v_gene: TRBV20-1

CDR3aa: CASSPIAGGREQYF
CDR3nt: TGTGCCAGCAGTCCCATAGCGGGAGGCCGGGAGCAGTACTTC
j_gene: TRBJ2-7
abundance: many
d_gene: TRBD2
v_gene: TRBV28

CDR3aa: CASSTGLAGDYEQYF
CDR3nt: TGCGCCAGCAGCACGGGACTAGCGGGAGACTACGAGCAGTACTTC
j_gene: TRBJ2-7
abundance: few
d_gene: TRBD2
v_gene: TRBV5-1

CDR3aa: CAISLERASWELFF
CDR3nt: TGTGCCATCAGCTTGGAGCGGGCGTCCTGGGAGCTGTTTTTT
j_gene: TRBJ2-2
abundance: NA
d_gene: NA
v_gene: TRBV5-4

CDR3aa: CSVDFWDRGYGYTF
CDR3nt: TGCAGCGTTGACTTTTGGGACAGGGGCTATGGCTACACCTTC
j_gene: TRBJ1-2
abundance: few
d_gene: TRBD1
v_gene: TRBV29-1

CDR3aa: CASRPRARNTEAFF
CDR3nt: TGTGCCAGCAGACCGAGGGCTCGGAACACTGAAGCTTTCTTT
j_gene: TRBJ1-1
abundance: NA
d_gene: NA
v_gene: TRBV6-1

CDR3aa: CSVEGGAVEQFF
CDR3nt: TGCAGCGTTGAAGGCGGGGCGGTTGAGCAGTTCTTC
j_gene: TRBJ2-1
abundance: many
d_gene: NA
v_gene: TRBV29-1

CDR3aa: CASSPGHGDYGYTF
CDR3nt: TGTGCCAGCAGTCCGGGACACGGAGACTATGGCTACACCTTC
j_gene: TRBJ1-2
abundance: few
d_gene: NA
v_gene: TRBV12-3/TRBV12-4

CDR3aa: CASSPGLANTDTQYF
CDR3nt: TGTGCCAGCAGCCCGGGACTAGCGAACACAGATACGCAGTATTTT
j_gene: TRBJ2-3
abundance: few
d_gene: TRBD2
v_gene: TRBV5-6

CDR3aa: CATSTKYNEQFF
CDR3nt: TGTGCCACCAGCACTAAATACAATGAGCAGTTCTTC
j_gene: TRBJ2-1
abundance: few
d_gene: NA
v_gene: TRBV15

CDR3aa: CSASPGTDTQYF
CDR3nt: TGCAGTGCTAGTCCTGGCACAGATACGCAGTATTTT
j_gene: TRBJ2-3
abundance: many
d_gene: NA
v_gene: TRBV20-1

CDR3aa: CASSQERQIYEQYF
CDR3nt: TGTGCCAGCAGCCAAGAGAGGCAGATTTACGAGCAGTACTTC
j_gene: TRBJ2-7
abundance: many
d_gene: NA
v_gene: TRBV4-2

CDR3aa: CASSSLSGLGTGELFF
CDR3nt: TGTGCCAGCAGTTCCCTTTCGGGATTAGGCACCGGGGAGCTGTTTTTT
j_gene: TRBJ2-2
abundance: few
d_gene: NA
v_gene: TRBV6-2/TRBV6-3

CDR3aa: CSARTGNEKLFF
CDR3nt: TGCAGTGCTAGGACAGGAAATGAAAAACTGTTTTTT
j_gene: TRBJ1-4
abundance: NA
d_gene: NA
v_gene: TRBV20-1

CDR3aa: CAISPAGQGYNQPQHF
CDR3nt: TGTGCCATCAGCCCCGCGGGACAGGGGTACAATCAGCCCCAGCATTTT
j_gene: TRBJ1-5
abundance: few
d_gene: TRBD1
v_gene: TRBV10-3

CDR3aa: CASVNQGTDPPYEQYF
CDR3nt: TGTGCTAGCGTTAACCAAGGGACAGATCCCCCCTACGAGCAGTACTTC
j_gene: TRBJ2-7
abundance: NA
d_gene: TRBD1
v_gene: TRBV7-7

CDR3aa: CATRLFNEQFF
CDR3nt: TGTGCCACCAGGCTGTTCAATGAGCAGTTCTTC
j_gene: TRBJ2-1
abundance: NA
d_gene: NA
v_gene: TRBV15

CDR3aa: CASSISGSTDTQYF
CDR3nt: TGTGCCAGCAGCATTAGCGGGAGTACAGATACGCAGTATTTT
j_gene: TRBJ2-3
abundance: NA
d_gene: TRBD2
v_gene: TRBV7-8

CDR3aa: CASSPSGAINEQFF
CDR3nt: TGTGCCAGCAGCCCGTCAGGGGCCATCAATGAGCAGTTCTTC
j_gene: TRBJ2-1
abundance: many
d_gene: NA
v_gene: TRBV6-1

CDR3aa: CSAGRGYEQYF
CDR3nt: TGCAGTGCTGGCCGCGGATACGAGCAGTACTTC
j_gene: TRBJ2-7
abundance: NA
d_gene: NA
v_gene: TRBV20-1

CDR3aa: CASSLGPQGSYGYTF
CDR3nt: TGCGCCAGCAGCTTGGGCCCACAGGGGTCCTATGGCTACACCTTC
j_gene: TRBJ1-2
abundance: few
d_gene: TRBD1
v_gene: TRBV5-1

CDR3aa: CSAREDSYEQYF
CDR3nt: TGCAGTGCTAGGGAGGACAGCTACGAGCAGTACTTC
j_gene: TRBJ2-7
abundance: many
d_gene: NA
v_gene: TRBV20-1

CDR3aa: CSAKVLTDTQYF
CDR3nt: TGCAGTGCTAAGGTCCTCACAGATACGCAGTATTTT
j_gene: TRBJ2-3
abundance: NA
d_gene: NA
v_gene: TRBV20-1

CDR3aa: CASSLARVASTYEQYF
CDR3nt: TGTGCCAGCAGTTTAGCCCGTGTAGCGAGCACCTACGAGCAGTACTTC
j_gene: TRBJ2-7
abundance: NA
d_gene: NA
v_gene: TRBV27

CDR3aa: CASSLVLGPYADTQYF
CDR3nt: TGTGCCAGCAGTCTTGTCTTGGGACCTTACGCAGATACGCAGTATTTT
j_gene: TRBJ2-3
abundance: few
d_gene: NA
v_gene: TRBV6-2/TRBV6-3

CDR3aa: CASSRQGSNQPQHF
CDR3nt: TGTGCCAGCAGCCGACAGGGTAGCAATCAGCCCCAGCATTTT
j_gene: TRBJ1-5
abundance: many
d_gene: TRBD1
v_gene: TRBV7-9

CDR3aa: CSARGAGAFSYNEQFF
CDR3nt: TGCAGTGCTAGAGGGGCGGGAGCCTTCTCCTACAATGAGCAGTTCTTC
j_gene: TRBJ2-1
abundance: many
d_gene: TRBD2
v_gene: TRBV20-1

CDR3aa: CASSQGQDSNQPQHF
CDR3nt: TGCGCCAGCAGCCAAGGACAGGACAGCAATCAGCCCCAGCATTTT
j_gene: TRBJ1-5
abundance: many
d_gene: NA
v_gene: TRBV4-1

CDR3aa: CSATVDSYEQYF
CDR3nt: TGCAGTGCTACAGTCGACTCCTACGAGCAGTACTTC
j_gene: TRBJ2-7
abundance: few
d_gene: NA
v_gene: TRBV20-1

CDR3aa: CASSHWPGGTDYEQYF
CDR3nt: TGCGCCAGCAGCCATTGGCCGGGAGGTACCGACTACGAGCAGTACTTC
j_gene: TRBJ2-7
abundance: few
d_gene: TRBD2
v_gene: TRBV4-1

CDR3aa: CSVYTGGLYGYTF
CDR3nt: TGCAGCGTCTACACAGGGGGCCTATATGGCTACACCTTC
j_gene: TRBJ1-2
abundance: few
d_gene: TRBD1
v_gene: TRBV29-1

CDR3aa: CASSKRLADTGELFF
CDR3nt: TGCGCCAGCAGTAAGAGGTTGGCGGACACCGGGGAGCTGTTTTTT
j_gene: TRBJ2-2
abundance: few
d_gene: NA
v_gene: TRBV5-1

CDR3aa: CASSATGTSGSLYEQYF
CDR3nt: TGCGCCAGCAGCGCCACCGGGACTAGCGGGAGTCTCTACGAGCAGTACTTC
j_gene: TRBJ2-7
abundance: many
d_gene: TRBD2
v_gene: TRBV5-1

CDR3aa: CAISESRSGRAADTQYF
CDR3nt: TGTGCCATCAGTGAGTCGAGGAGCGGGAGGGCGGCAGATACGCAGTATTTT
j_gene: TRBJ2-3
abundance: NA
d_gene: TRBD2
v_gene: TRBV10-3

CDR3aa: CASSLAPGGHTEAFF
CDR3nt: TGTGCCAGTAGTTTAGCTCCGGGTGGGCACACTGAAGCTTTCTTT
j_gene: TRBJ1-1
abundance: NA
d_gene: NA
v_gene: TRBV19

CDR3aa: CASSLRFLLAGASTDTQYF
CDR3nt: TGTGCCAGCAGCTTACGCTTTTTACTAGCGGGAGCCAGCACAGATACGCAGTATTTT
j_gene: TRBJ2-3
abundance: few
d_gene: TRBD2
v_gene: TRBV7-2

CDR3aa: CASSQVPFKKRDGGTEAFF
CDR3nt: TGCGCCAGCAGCCAAGTCCCTTTTAAAAAGCGGGACGGGGGCACTGAAGCTTTCTTT
j_gene: TRBJ1-1
abundance: few
d_gene: NA
v_gene: TRBV4-1

CDR3aa: CASSSSRQTQETQYF
CDR3nt: TGCGCCAGCAGCTCCTCTCGACAAACCCAAGAGACCCAGTACTTC
j_gene: TRBJ2-5
abundance: many
d_gene: NA
v_gene: TRBV5-1

CDR3aa: CASSLEGLGWETQYF
CDR3nt: TGCGCCAGCAGCTTAGAAGGGCTCGGGTGGGAGACCCAGTACTTC
j_gene: TRBJ2-5
abundance: many
d_gene: NA
v_gene: TRBV5-1

CDR3aa: CASSFTFSGRAGYEQFF
CDR3nt: TGTGCCAGCAGTTTTACCTTTAGCGGGAGAGCGGGCTATGAGCAGTTCTTC
j_gene: TRBJ2-1
abundance: few
d_gene: TRBD2
v_gene: TRBV9

CDR3aa: CASSLNPSGRADYNEQFF
CDR3nt: TGCGCCAGCAGCTTGAATCCTAGCGGGAGGGCCGACTACAATGAGCAGTTCTTC
j_gene: TRBJ2-1
abundance: NA
d_gene: TRBD2
v_gene: TRBV5-1

CDR3aa: CASSQDASYEQYF
CDR3nt: TGCGCCAGCAGCCAAGACGCATCCTACGAGCAGTACTTC
j_gene: TRBJ2-7
abundance: NA
d_gene: NA
v_gene: TRBV4-1

CDR3aa: CASSTRLAGTYNEQFF
CDR3nt: TGTGCCAGCAGCACCCGGCTAGCGGGAACGTACAATGAGCAGTTCTTC
j_gene: TRBJ2-1
abundance: NA
d_gene: TRBD2
v_gene: TRBV14

CDR3aa: CATINPDRYNQPQHF
CDR3nt: TGTGCCACCATCAACCCGGACAGGTACAATCAGCCCCAGCATTTT
j_gene: TRBJ1-5
abundance: NA
d_gene: TRBD1
v_gene: TRBV28

CDR3aa: CASTPADEAFF
CDR3nt: TGTGCCAGCACCCCGGCGGATGAAGCTTTCTTT
j_gene: TRBJ1-1
abundance: NA
d_gene: NA
v_gene: TRBV7-9

CDR3aa: CASRIRGNRVNEQFF
CDR3nt: TGTGCCAGCAGGATCCGGGGCAATCGGGTTAATGAGCAGTTCTTC
j_gene: TRBJ2-1
abundance: NA
d_gene: NA
v_gene: TRBV28

CDR3aa: CASSLTGQSKREQFF
CDR3nt: TGTGCCAGCAGTTTAACTGGACAGTCTAAACGTGAGCAGTTCTTC
j_gene: TRBJ2-1
abundance: NA
d_gene: NA
v_gene: TRBV27

CDR3aa: CASSAPGLNTGELFF
CDR3nt: TGTGCCAGCAGCGCCCCGGGGCTGAACACCGGGGAGCTGTTTTTT
j_gene: TRBJ2-2
abundance: many
d_gene: NA
v_gene: TRBV7-9

CDR3aa: CASSQPGTLLGGEQFF
CDR3nt: TGCGCCAGCAGTCAGCCCGGGACACTACTTGGGGGTGAGCAGTTCTTC
j_gene: TRBJ2-1
abundance: NA
d_gene: NA
v_gene: TRBV23-1

CDR3aa: CASSLTTRNTDTQYF
CDR3nt: TGTGCCAGCTCACTGACGACAAGGAACACAGATACGCAGTATTTT
j_gene: TRBJ2-3
abundance: few
d_gene: NA
v_gene: TRBV18

CDR3aa: CSARSRDRPSYEQYF
CDR3nt: TGCAGTGCTAGGTCTAGGGACAGGCCCTCCTACGAGCAGTACTTC
j_gene: TRBJ2-7
abundance: few
d_gene: TRBD1
v_gene: TRBV20-1